Listed below are T cell receptor beta chains from one sample, sequenced in a study of type 1 regulatory T cells. Which antigens these TCRs recognize remains unknown. TCRdb re-analysed the reads in MiXCR, keeping a single row per CDR3 protein. The sample lists around 65,000 distinct CDR3 sequences, roughly half occurring once. Specimen: cultured non-Tr1 T cells, either the whole culture or a sorted T cell fraction (not recorded which). These receptors came from a human donor in good health. Each CDR3 is given with its conserved first and last residue. The D gene is left open where the match is weak. Part of the rows lack a size; the others show once, few, many or a class for expanded clones.

clone_size	d_call	v_call	j_call	cdr3_nt	cdr3_aa
.	.	TRBV29-1	TRBJ1-3	TGCAGCGTTGAACTACACAGCGGAAACACCATATATTTT	CSVELHSGNTIYF
.	.	TRBV2	TRBJ1-5	TGTGCCAGCAGTCCCACGGCAAGGGATCAGCCCCAGCATTTT	CASSPTARDQPQHF
.	TRBD2	TRBV12-3/TRBV12-4	TRBJ2-5	TGTGCCAGCAGTTTGAGGACTAGCGGGCTTCAAGAGATCCAGTACTTC	CASSLRTSGLQEIQYF
.	.	TRBV9	TRBJ1-1	TGTGCCAGCAGCGTAGTGGGGTCCGCTGAAGCTTTCTTT	CASSVVGSAEAFF
.	.	TRBV5-1	TRBJ2-5	TGCGCCAGCAGCTTGGACTCCCGGGCGGAGACCCAGTACTTC	CASSLDSRAETQYF
.	TRBD1	TRBV2	TRBJ1-2	TGTGCCAGCAGTGGGGACAGCTATGGCTACACCTTC	CASSGDSYGYTF
.	TRBD1	TRBV20-1	TRBJ2-7	TGCAGTGCTACCCCTTCGACAGGGCTCTCCTACGAGCAGTACTTC	CSATPSTGLSYEQYF
.	TRBD1	TRBV12-3/TRBV12-4	TRBJ1-2	TGTGCCAGCAGATCCACAGGGGTCCATGGCTACACCTTC	CASRSTGVHGYTF
.	.	TRBV5-8	TRBJ2-5	TGTGCCAGCAGCTTCGGCGGGGGCTTTGGGGAGACCCAGTACTTC	CASSFGGGFGETQYF
.	.	TRBV5-6	TRBJ2-1	TGTGCCAGCAGCTTGGGTTCAGGGCGATCCAGCTCCTACAATGAGCAGTTCTTC	CASSLGSGRSSSYNEQFF
.	TRBD2	TRBV4-1	TRBJ2-1	TGCGCCAGCAGCCGGGGGGGAATGGTACTGTCCTACAATGAGCAGTTCTTC	CASSRGGMVLSYNEQFF
.	TRBD1	TRBV29-1	TRBJ1-1	TGCAGCGTGTTACAGGGGGTGGTGACTGAAGCTTTCTTT	CSVLQGVVTEAFF
few	.	TRBV3-1	TRBJ2-5	TGTGCCAGCAGCCAAGGGACAGTAAAGGAGACCCAGTACTTC	CASSQGTVKETQYF
few	.	TRBV4-2	TRBJ2-1	TGTGCCAGCAGCCAAGATCTGGACGATGAGCAGTTCTTC	CASSQDLDDEQFF
.	TRBD1	TRBV4-3	TRBJ2-3	TGCGCCAGCAGCCTCCGGGACAGGGTCGCAGATACGCAGTATTTT	CASSLRDRVADTQYF
.	.	TRBV5-1	TRBJ2-3	TGCGCCAGCAGCGACACAGATACGCAGTATTTT	CASSDTDTQYF
once	TRBD2	TRBV3-1	TRBJ2-3	TGTGCCAGCAGCCACTTCCTAGCGGGTGCTAGCACAGATACGCAGTATTTT	CASSHFLAGASTDTQYF
.	.	TRBV6-1	TRBJ1-5	TGTGCCAGCAGTACCGGGACGTACGGACGGAATCAGCCCCAGCATTTT	CASSTGTYGRNQPQHF
few	.	TRBV18	TRBJ1-1	TGTGCCAGCTCACCAGGGCAGACGAACACTGAAGCTTTCTTT	CASSPGQTNTEAFF
.	.	TRBV2	TRBJ2-6	TGTGCCAGCAGAGCAGACTCTGGGGCCAACGTCCTGACTTTC	CASRADSGANVLTF
few	.	TRBV2	TRBJ2-1	TGTGCCAGCAGTGACTGGGGGGATCGGGAGCAGTTCTTC	CASSDWGDREQFF
few	TRBD2	TRBV4-3	TRBJ2-1	TGCGCCAGCAGCCAAGAATATCGGAGCGGGGGGACCCTACGCGGTTACAATGAGCAGTTCTTC	CASSQEYRSGGTLRGYNEQFF
.	TRBD1	TRBV4-2	TRBJ2-2	TGTGCCAGCAGCCAAGCAGGGGGCCAGAACACCGGGGAGCTGTTTTTT	CASSQAGGQNTGELFF
.	.	TRBV28	TRBJ1-6	TGTGCCAGCATAGGAAACCCCTATAATTCACCCCTCCACTTT	CASIGNPYNSPLHF
.	.	TRBV12-3/TRBV12-4	TRBJ2-2	TGTGCCAGCAGCCTAGGAATGAACACCGGGGAGCTGTTTTTT	CASSLGMNTGELFF
few	.	TRBV7-9	TRBJ1-6	TGTGCCAGCAGCTTAGCTGGACAGCTTAATTCACCCCTCCACTTT	CASSLAGQLNSPLHF
.	TRBD1	TRBV27	TRBJ1-1	TGTGCCAGCAGAGCACGACTGACAGGGGGGATGACAAACACTGAAGCTTTCTTT	CASRARLTGGMTNTEAFF
few	.	TRBV3-1	TRBJ2-1	TGTGCCAGCAGCTCCCGTTTACCCAATGAGCAGTTCTTC	CASSSRLPNEQFF
.	.	TRBV5-1	TRBJ2-2	TGCGCCAGCAGCCAGATGGGACAGAACACCGGGGAGCTGTTTTTT	CASSQMGQNTGELFF